These T cell receptor beta chains were read from a single sample in a study of control samples from healthy donors and cancer patients. TCRdb's copy holds only in-frame clones and misses some; the assay was immunoSEQ multiplex PCR. The sample consists of about 170,000 clones, 93% of them appearing once. The source material was blood. These receptors originate from a woman aged 60 to 75 in good health. The CDR3 runs from the conserved cysteine through the conserved F or W. D genes are given only for firm matches. Expanded clones get a size class; other rows say once, few or many, or leave the size out.

j_call,v_call,d_call,clone_size,cdr3_aa,cdr3_nt
TRBJ1-1,TRBV5-1,-,-,CASSLARGRGTEAFF,TGCGCCAGCAGCTTGGCCAGAGGGAGGGGCACTGAAGCTTTCTTT
TRBJ2-7,TRBV4-3,-,-,CASSQDLRRYEQYF,TGCGCCAGCAGCCAAGATCTCAGGAGATACGAGCAGTACTTC
TRBJ1-1,TRBV29-1,TRBD1,-,CSGDRLNTEAFF,TGCAGCGGGGACAGGCTGAACACTGAAGCTTTCTTT
TRBJ2-2,TRBV25-1,-,-,CASTDGKNTGELFF,TGTGCCAGCACGGACGGGAAGAACACCGGGGAGCTGTTTTTT
TRBJ2-1,TRBV12-3/TRBV12-4,-,-,CASTLNAYNEQFF,TGTGCCAGCACCCTCAATGCGTACAATGAGCAGTTCTTC
TRBJ1-1,TRBV6-5,-,-,CASSYRGGEAFF,TGTGCCAGCAGTTATAGGGGGGGTGAAGCTTTCTTT
TRBJ1-1,TRBV3-1/TRBV3-2,TRBD1,-,CASSRAGQQNTEAFF,TGTGCCAGCAGCCGAGCGGGACAGCAGAACACTGAAGCTTTCTTT
TRBJ1-6,TRBV27,-,-,CASRVQGRGSPLHF,TGTGCCAGCAGGGTACAGGGAAGAGGATCACCCCTCCACTTT
TRBJ1-4,TRBV5-1,TRBD1,-,CASSPGTGMQTNEKLFF,TGCGCCAGCAGCCCGGGGACAGGGATGCAAACTAATGAAAAACTGTTTTTT
TRBJ2-4,TRBV4-3,TRBD2,once,CASSQDLGSGGWGIQYF,TGCGCCAGCAGCCAAGATTTAGGTAGCGGGGGCTGGGGCATTCAGTACTTC
TRBJ2-3,TRBV4-1,TRBD2,-,CASSQDGLAGVTDTQYF,TGCGCCAGCAGCCAGGACGGACTAGCGGGGGTGACAGATACGCAGTATTTT
TRBJ1-4,TRBV2,-,-,CASSQETANEKLFF,TGTGCCAGCAGCCAGGAGACGGCTAATGAAAAACTGTTTTTT
TRBJ2-3,TRBV6-1,TRBD2,-,CASSGPQNSGGAGDTQYF,TGTGCCAGCAGTGGTCCACAAAATAGCGGGGGGGCGGGAGATACGCAGTATTTT
TRBJ1-1,TRBV6-5,-,-,CASSYQGETEAFF,TGTGCCAGCAGTTACCAGGGCGAGACTGAAGCTTTCTTT
TRBJ1-3,TRBV10-1,-,-,CASSDPRGSSGNTIYF,TGCGCCAGCAGTGACCCCCGAGGGAGCTCTGGAAACACCATATATTTT
TRBJ1-2,TRBV2,-,once,CASLLLSYGYTF,TGTGCCAGCTTGTTGTTAAGCTATGGCTACACCTTC
TRBJ2-3,TRBV7-9,TRBD1,-,CASSLGQGKQDTQYF,TGTGCCAGCAGCTTAGGACAGGGTAAGCAAGATACGCAGTATTTT
TRBJ2-7,TRBV18,-,-,CASSPRLYEQYF,TGTGCCAGCTCACCCCGCCTCTACGAGCAGTACTTC
TRBJ2-2,TRBV5-1,-,-,CASSYQANTGELFF,TGCGCCAGCAGCTATCAAGCGAACACCGGGGAGCTGTTTTTT
TRBJ1-2,TRBV6-5,-,-,CASTRGQGDYGYTF,TGTGCCAGCACCCGGGGGCAGGGAGACTATGGCTACACCTTC
TRBJ1-1,TRBV29-1,TRBD1,-,CSVGPGQGASLAFF,TGCAGCGTTGGACCGGGACAGGGGGCTAGCTTGGCTTTCTTT
TRBJ1-5,TRBV6-5,-,-,CASSFNSNQPQHF,TGTGCCAGCAGTTTTAATAGCAATCAGCCCCAGCATTTT
TRBJ1-1,TRBV2,TRBD1,once,CASRDRANEAFF,TGTGCCAGCCGGGACAGGGCGAATGAAGCTTTCTTT
TRBJ2-7,TRBV14,TRBD2,-,CASSLQSSLATHEQYF,TGTGCCAGCAGCCTCCAGTCCTCACTAGCGACCCACGAGCAGTACTTC
TRBJ1-2,TRBV29-1,-,few,CSVMRNREGYTF,TGCAGCGTTATGAGGAACAGGGAAGGCTACACCTTC
TRBJ1-2,TRBV6-2/TRBV6-3,-,-,CASSPDNPGDYGYTF,TGTGCCAGCAGTCCAGATAATCCAGGGGACTATGGCTACACCTTC
TRBJ1-2,TRBV4-3,TRBD1,-,CASSHGTGGDGYTF,TGCGCCAGCAGCCACGGGACAGGGGGTGATGGCTACACCTTC
TRBJ1-4,TRBV6-6,-,-,CASGGRDEKLFF,TGTGCCAGCGGAGGCAGGGATGAAAAACTGTTTTTT
TRBJ2-7,TRBV5-1,-,-,CASSLAVTAYEQYF,TGCGCCAGCAGCTTGGCAGTAACGGCCTACGAGCAGTACTTC
TRBJ2-1,TRBV5-1,TRBD2,once,CASSGGAYNEQFF,TGCGCCAGCAGCGGGGGGGCCTACAATGAGCAGTTCTTC
TRBJ2-1,TRBV18,-,once,CASSPRTGAVQFF,TGTGCCAGCTCACCCAGAACAGGTGCCGTTCAGTTCTTC
TRBJ1-6,TRBV28,-,-,CASKDTNSPLHF,TGTGCCAGCAAAGACACCAATTCACCCCTCCACTTT
TRBJ1-4,TRBV11-2,TRBD1,-,CASSFQGGSEKLFF,TGTGCCAGCAGCTTCCAGGGGGGGAGCGAAAAACTGTTTTTT
TRBJ2-7,TRBV28,TRBD2,-,CASSLPGGGSPYEQYF,TGTGCCAGCAGTTTACCCGGCGGGGGTTCCCCCTACGAGCAGTACTTC
TRBJ1-1,TRBV2,TRBD1,once,CASRGQGALDTEAFF,TGTGCCAGCAGGGGACAGGGGGCCCTAGATACTGAAGCTTTCTTT
TRBJ1-1,TRBV30,-,-,CAWGDTKFFSQGLNTEAFF,TGTGCCTGGGGGGACACCAAGTTTTTTTCACAGGGCTTGAACACTGAAGCTTTCTTT
TRBJ1-5,TRBV19,-,-,CASQPNRAARSQPQHF,TGTGCCAGTCAACCGAACAGGGCGGCGAGGAGTCAGCCCCAGCATTTT
TRBJ2-7,TRBV5-1,-,few,CASSLSPGSYEQYF,TGCGCCAGCAGCTTGTCTCCAGGGAGCTACGAGCAGTACTTC
TRBJ2-7,TRBV5-1,-,-,CASSRVGGSYEQYF,TGCGCCAGCAGCCGGGTAGGGGGCTCCTACGAGCAGTACTTC
TRBJ1-2,TRBV25-1,-,-,CASSGSLYGGYTF,TGTGCCAGCAGCGGGAGCCTCTATGGAGGCTACACCTTC
TRBJ2-5,TRBV5-4,-,-,CASSRKNSPRRQSQYF,TGTGCCAGCAGCCGTAAAAACAGCCCCCGCCGGCAGTCCCAGTACTTC
TRBJ1-1,TRBV11-2,-,-,CASSYGPSRAEAFF,TGTGCCAGCAGCTATGGACCCTCGAGGGCTGAAGCTTTCTTT
TRBJ1-5,TRBV19,-,once,CASRIGWQSGQPQHF,TGTGCCAGTAGGATCGGCTGGCAGTCGGGACAGCCCCAGCATTTT
TRBJ2-1,TRBV25-1,-,-,CASGRPRQGHNEQFF,TGTGCCAGCGGGCGCCCCCGGCAGGGCCACAATGAGCAGTTCTTC
TRBJ1-1,TRBV9,-,-,CASSVVGLPGTEAFF,TGTGCCAGCAGCGTAGTAGGTTTGCCGGGGACTGAAGCTTTCTTT